Below, one T cell receptor beta chain is given with its context. This specimen comes from a study of Ad26.COV2.S vaccination and SARS-CoV-2 variants. About the research overall: Participant was drawn from the COV1001 Ad26.COV2.S trial arm.

Specified treatment: some 20 received Ad26.COV2.S at low or high dose, single or two shots; roughly five received placebo; per-sample allocation not given. Vaccine and placebo recipients were sampled on day 63 after the first injection. Sequenced by immunoSEQ multiplex PCR; TCRdb stores in-frame clones only, minus some. The table lists about 390,000 clones, about 85% of them singletons. This clonotype was obtained from a person between 18 and 65 years old who received the Ad26.COV2.S COVID-19 vaccine or a placebo. Sample: peripheral blood, taken in a trial of Ad26.COV2.S vaccine versus placebo.

CDR3 nucleotide sequence: TGTGCCAGCAGTGACCCGGGACAGAACTACGAGCAGTACTTC. Translated: CASSDPGQNYEQYF. The V and J genes are TRBV2 and TRBJ2-7; 7 bases are shared with TRBD1. In germline, CDR1 is SNHLY, CDR2 FYNNEI. V lost 3 bases to trimming and J lost 3 bases; unmatched junction nucleotides: 5. The CDR3 has 14 residues.